The present TCR beta chain was sequenced within a study of shared clonotypes between healthy human individuals. Recent acute infections and vaccinations were absent in the healthy HIV-negative adult donors. The trim removed 3 bases at V and 3 bases at J, leaving 7 bases unmatched. There are 15 residues in the CDR3. CDR1 SGHRS and CDR2 YFSETQ come from the germline V gene. Study findings and constraints: Non-shared clonotypes showed lower generation probabilities than clonotypes common to all four donors.

Deep was the level used in running the assay. Every subset's genomic DNA went evenly onto several immunoSEQ plates. This table comes from immunoSEQ multiplex PCR, and its TCRdb copy is limited to in-frame clones, with some not included. The sample shows 2 million to 2.5 million clones, about 94% of them seen only once. With regard to this clone: Antigen specificity is unknown.

Sequenced: naive CD4+ T cells sorted from blood. The subset denotes: CD45RA+ positively selected. This receptor was taken from a man in his late teens or twenties in good health. V usage is TRBV5-1 and J usage is TRBJ2-3, with 7 bases lining up with TRBD1. The CDR3 sequence: CASSYRQGGTDTQYF. DNA for the CDR3: TGCGCCAGCAGCTACCGACAGGGCGGTACAGATACGCAGTATTTT.